This T cell receptor (beta chain) was captured in a study of cytomegalovirus exposure and HLA in healthy donors. Data came from immunoSEQ multiplex PCR; TCRdb stores just in-frame clones and leaves some out. The profile shows 65,000 to 100,000 clones, over 85% of them singletons. Between the trimmed V and J ends, which lost 4 bases and 1 base, there was a span of 7 bases. Germline values: CDR1 MNHNS, CDR2 SASEGT. There are 13 residues in the CDR3. V usage is TRBV6-1 and J usage is TRBJ1-2, with TRBD1 as a possible D gene (5 bases). The clonotype comes from a woman in her 30s in good health and CMV-seronegative. The material sequenced was PBMCs. The CDR3 loop is CASSVDSNYGYTF. The CDR3 DNA reads TGTGCCAGCAGTGTAGACAGTAACTATGGCTACACCTTC.